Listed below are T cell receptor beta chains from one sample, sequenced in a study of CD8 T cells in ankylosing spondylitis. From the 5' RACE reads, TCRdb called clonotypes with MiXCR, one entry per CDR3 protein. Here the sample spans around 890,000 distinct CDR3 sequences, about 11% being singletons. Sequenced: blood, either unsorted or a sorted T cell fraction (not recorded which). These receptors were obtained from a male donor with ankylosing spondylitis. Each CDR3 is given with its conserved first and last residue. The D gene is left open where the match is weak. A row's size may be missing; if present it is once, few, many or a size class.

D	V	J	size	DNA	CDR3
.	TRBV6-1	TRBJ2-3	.	TGTGCCAGCAGTGGCTGGGCAACAGATACGGAGTATTTT	CASSGWATDTEYF
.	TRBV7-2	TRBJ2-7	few	TGTGCCAGCAGCTTGGGAGGGGGTCACGAGCAGTACTTC	CASSLGGGHEQYF
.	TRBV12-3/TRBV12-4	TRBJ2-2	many	TGTGCCAGCAGTCTCGTCAGGGGAGGGACCGGGGAGCTGTTTTTT	CASSLVRGGTGELFF
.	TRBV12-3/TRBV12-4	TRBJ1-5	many	TGTGCCAGCAGTTCCGCCCTGGGGAGCAATCAGCCCCAGCATTTT	CASSSALGSNQPQHF
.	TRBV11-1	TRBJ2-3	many	TGTGCCAGCAGCTTAACAGGGTTTGGGCAGTATTTT	CASSLTGFGQYF
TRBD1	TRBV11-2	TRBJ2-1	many	TGTGCCAGCAGCTTGGGACAGGGGGCGCCCACCTTCTTC	CASSLGQGAPTFF
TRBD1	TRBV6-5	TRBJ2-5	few	TGTGCCAGCAGTTACGTGACGGGACAGGGTACCCAGTACTTC	CASSYVTGQGTQYF
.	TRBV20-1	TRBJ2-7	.	TGCAGTGCCGCAGGTCTTGAAGAGCAGTACTTC	CSAAGLEEQYF
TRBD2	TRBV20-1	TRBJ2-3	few	TGCAGTGCCGCCCGAGCGGGACGGTCCACAGATACGCAGTATTTT	CSAARAGRSTDTQYF
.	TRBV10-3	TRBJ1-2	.	TGTGCCATCAGTGCGTCTCAAAATGGCTACACCTTC	CAISASQNGYTF
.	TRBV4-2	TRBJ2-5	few	TGTGCCAGCAGCCCTTTTGCTGAGGGAGAGACCCAGTACTTC	CASSPFAEGETQYF
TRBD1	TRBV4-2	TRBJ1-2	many	TGTGCCAGCAGCCGCACGCAACAGGGGGCGGGATATGGCTACACCTTC	CASSRTQQGAGYGYTF
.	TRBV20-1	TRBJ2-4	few	TGCAGTGCTAGCCGGGACTTACTAGCCAAAAACATTCAGTACTTC	CSASRDLLAKNIQYF
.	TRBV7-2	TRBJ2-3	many	TGTGCCAGCAGCTTAGGGGGTGGAAATACGCAGTATTTT	CASSLGGGNTQYF
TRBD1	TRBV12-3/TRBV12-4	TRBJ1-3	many	TGTGCCAGCAGTGCACGACAGGGGTCTGGAAACACCATATATTTT	CASSARQGSGNTIYF
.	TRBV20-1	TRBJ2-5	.	TGCAGTGCTGTAACGGGGATATTAAGAGAGACCCAGTACTTC	CSAVTGILRETQYF
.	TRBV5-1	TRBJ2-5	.	TGCGCCAGCCGCCCCGGTCTCGCGGAGACCCAGTACTTC	CASRPGLAETQYF
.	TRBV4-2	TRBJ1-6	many	TGTGCCAGCAGCCAAGATAGGACGAATTCACCCCTCCACTTT	CASSQDRTNSPLHF
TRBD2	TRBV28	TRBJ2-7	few	TGTGCCAGCAGTTCAGCCAACCTAGCGGGGGACTCCTACGAGCAGTACTTC	CASSSANLAGDSYEQYF
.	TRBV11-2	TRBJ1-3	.	TGTGCCAGCAGCTTTTTCCGGGGGACGAACACCATATATTTT	CASSFFRGTNTIYF
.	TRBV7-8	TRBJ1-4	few	TGTGCCAGCAGCCCTAATAAGAATGAAAAACTGTTTTTT	CASSPNKNEKLFF
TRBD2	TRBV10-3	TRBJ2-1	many	TGTGCCATCAGACCCCCGATAGCGGGGGCCGGCAATGAGCAGTTCTTC	CAIRPPIAGAGNEQFF
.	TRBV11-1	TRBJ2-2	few	TGTGCCAGCAGCCGACTTCGACAGACCCCCGGGGAGCTGTTTTTT	CASSRLRQTPGELFF
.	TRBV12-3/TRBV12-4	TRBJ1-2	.	TGTGCCAGCAGCCGCAGTCCAGGATTCGACTACACCTTC	CASSRSPGFDYTF
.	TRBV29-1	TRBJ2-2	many	TGCAGCGTCCGAGGAGGGTCGAACACCGGGGAGCTGTTTTTT	CSVRGGSNTGELFF
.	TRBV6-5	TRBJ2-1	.	TGTGCCAGCAGTTACTCGGGTTCGGCGGGGAGTAATCCTTACAATGAGCAGTTCTTC	CASSYSGSAGSNPYNEQFF
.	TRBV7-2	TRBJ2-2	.	TGTGCCAGCAGACTAGGGCGGACCGGGGAGCTGTTTTTT	CASRLGRTGELFF
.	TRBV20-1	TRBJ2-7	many	TGCAGTGCTAGCGGGGACTCCTACGAGCAGTACTTC	CSASGDSYEQYF
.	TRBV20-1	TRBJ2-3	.	TGCAGTGCTAGAGCCCCAACAGGCCCAGATACGCAGTATTTT	CSARAPTGPDTQYF
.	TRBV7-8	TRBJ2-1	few	TGTGCCAGCAGCCCAACAGGGTTCGGTTACAATGAGCAGTTCTTC	CASSPTGFGYNEQFF
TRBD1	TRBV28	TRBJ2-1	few	TGTGCCAGCAGTTTAGGGACAGGGGGCTCTTGGGAGCAGTTCTTC	CASSLGTGGSWEQFF
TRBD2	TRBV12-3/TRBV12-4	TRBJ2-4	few	TGTGCCAGCAGTTCCCTAGCGGGAGAGGCAGACATTCAGTACTTC	CASSSLAGEADIQYF
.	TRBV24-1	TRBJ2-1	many	TGTGCCACCAGTGATAGCGGCAATGAGCAGTTCTTC	CATSDSGNEQFF
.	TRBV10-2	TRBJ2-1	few	TGCGCCAGCACCACGGGACTGATATACAATGAGCAGTTCTTC	CASTTGLIYNEQFF
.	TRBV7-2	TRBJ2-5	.	TGTGCCAGCAGCCCTAGTGTGTTCCATGAGACCCAGTACTTC	CASSPSVFHETQYF
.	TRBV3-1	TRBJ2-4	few	TGTGCCAGCAGCGACAGTATTCTAGCCAAAAACATTCAGTACTTC	CASSDSILAKNIQYF
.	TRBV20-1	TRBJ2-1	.	TGCAGTGCTATAGACGGGAACTCCTACAATGAGCAGTTCTTC	CSAIDGNSYNEQFF
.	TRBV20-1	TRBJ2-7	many	TGCAGTGCTAGCCCTACAGGGTTCGGCGAGCAGTACTTC	CSASPTGFGEQYF
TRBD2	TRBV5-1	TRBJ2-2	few	TGCGCCAGCAGCTTGCTAGCGGGAGGTGCTACCGGGGAGCTGTTTTTT	CASSLLAGGATGELFF
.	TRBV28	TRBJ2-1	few	TGTGCCAGCAGTAGAGGAGGGGTCGGCCCCTACAATGAGCAGTTCTTC	CASSRGGVGPYNEQFF
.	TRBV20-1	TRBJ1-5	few	TGCAGTGCTAGGACAGGTTTAGGTCAGCCCCAGCATTTT	CSARTGLGQPQHF
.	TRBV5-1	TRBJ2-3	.	TGCGCCAGCAGTTACGACAGTAACACAGATACGCAGTATTTT	CASSYDSNTDTQYF
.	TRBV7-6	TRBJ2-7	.	TGTGCCTGTGGGCGGGGTGTCTACGAGCAGTACTTC	CACGRGVYEQYF
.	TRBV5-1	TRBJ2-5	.	TGCGCCAGCAGCTTGGAGAGTGGTGGGACCCAGTACTTC	CASSLESGGTQYF
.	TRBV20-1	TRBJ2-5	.	TGCAGTGCTAGAGATTATCGCGGGGCCACAGAGACCCAGTACTTC	CSARDYRGATETQYF
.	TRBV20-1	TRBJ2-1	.	TGCAGTGCTGTCCGGGACTCCAAACTTATTTACAATGAGCAGTTCTTC	CSAVRDSKLIYNEQFF
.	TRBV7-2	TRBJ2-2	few	TGTGCCAGCAGCTTAGCGGGGCGCCCCGGGGAGCTGTTTTTT	CASSLAGRPGELFF
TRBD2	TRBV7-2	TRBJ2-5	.	TGTGCCAGCAGCTCGATGGGACTAGGGACCCAGTACTTC	CASSSMGLGTQYF
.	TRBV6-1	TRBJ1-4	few	TGTGCCAGCTCCAATGGGGGCTCCACAACTAATGAAAAACTGTTTTTT	CASSNGGSTTNEKLFF
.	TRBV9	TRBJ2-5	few	TGTGCCAGCAGCGTAGGACCTCCCCCAGAGACCCAGTACTTC	CASSVGPPPETQYF
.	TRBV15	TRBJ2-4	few	TGTGCCACCAGCAGAGATCTGGATACGGGGGACATTCAGTACTTC	CATSRDLDTGDIQYF
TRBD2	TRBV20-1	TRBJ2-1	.	TGCAGTGCCCTTGGACTAGCGGGGGGTGGAAATGAGCAGTTCTTC	CSALGLAGGGNEQFF